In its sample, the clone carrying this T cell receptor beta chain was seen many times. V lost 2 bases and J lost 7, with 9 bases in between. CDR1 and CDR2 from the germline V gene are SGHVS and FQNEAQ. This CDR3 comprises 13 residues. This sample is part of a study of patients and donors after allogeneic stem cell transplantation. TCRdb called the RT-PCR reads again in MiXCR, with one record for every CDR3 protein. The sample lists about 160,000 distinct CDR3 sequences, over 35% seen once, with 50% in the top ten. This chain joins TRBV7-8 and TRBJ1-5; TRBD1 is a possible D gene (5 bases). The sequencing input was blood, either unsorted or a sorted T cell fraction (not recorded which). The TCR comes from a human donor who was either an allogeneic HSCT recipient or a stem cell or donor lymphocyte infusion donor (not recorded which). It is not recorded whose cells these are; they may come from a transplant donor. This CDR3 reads CASSLLRAQPQHF. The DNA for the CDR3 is TGTGCCAGCAGCTTACTCAGGGCGCAGCCCCAGCATTTT.